This TCR beta chain was observed in a study of OX40 agonist ivuxolimab in advanced cancers. The study, taken as a whole, reports: What antigens the expanded peripheral T cells recognized was never established.

Clones were read by immunoSEQ multiplex PCR, and TCRdb kept only the in-frame ones, dropping some. The data contain roughly 70,000 clones, roughly 86% of them singletons. V shed 4 bases and J shed 7 bases, with 14 bases lying between them. Germline CDR1 SGHRS, CDR2 YFSETQ. The CDR3 is made up of 14 amino acids. This clone showed up just once. Its target is not known. The sequence was obtained from an adult with an advanced solid tumor such as melanoma, head and neck, liver or kidney cancer. The source was CD4+ or CD8+ T cells sorted from blood, collected in a trial of the OX40 agonist ivuxolimab. This sequence joins TRBV5-1 and TRBJ2-2, with TRBD1 as a possible D gene (6 bases). The CDR3 nucleotides are TGCGCCAGCAGCGGCAGGGGAATAGACGGGGAGCTGTTTTTT. The encoded protein is CASSGRGIDGELFF.